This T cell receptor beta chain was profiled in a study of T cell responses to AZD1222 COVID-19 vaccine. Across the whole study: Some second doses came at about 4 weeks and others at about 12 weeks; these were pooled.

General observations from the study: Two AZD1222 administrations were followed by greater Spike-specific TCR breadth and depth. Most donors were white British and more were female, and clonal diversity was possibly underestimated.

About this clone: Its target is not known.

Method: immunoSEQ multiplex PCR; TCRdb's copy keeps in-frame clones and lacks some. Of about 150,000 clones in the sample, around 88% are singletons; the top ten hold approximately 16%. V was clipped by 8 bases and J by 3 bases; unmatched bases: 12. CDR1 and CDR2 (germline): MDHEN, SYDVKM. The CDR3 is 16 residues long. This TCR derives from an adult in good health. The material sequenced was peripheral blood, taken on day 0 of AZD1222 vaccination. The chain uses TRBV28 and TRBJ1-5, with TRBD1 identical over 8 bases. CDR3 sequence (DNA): TGTGCCAGCGATTCAGGGGGCGGGGGGATCAATCAGCCCCAGCATTTT. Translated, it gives CASDSGGGGINQPQHF. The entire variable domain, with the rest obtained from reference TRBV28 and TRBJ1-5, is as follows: DVKVTQSSRYLVKRTGEKVFLECVQDMDHENMFWYRQDPGLGLRLIYFSYDVKMKEKGDIPEGYSVSREKKERFSLILESASTNQTSMYLCASDSGGGGINQPQHFGDGTRLSIL.